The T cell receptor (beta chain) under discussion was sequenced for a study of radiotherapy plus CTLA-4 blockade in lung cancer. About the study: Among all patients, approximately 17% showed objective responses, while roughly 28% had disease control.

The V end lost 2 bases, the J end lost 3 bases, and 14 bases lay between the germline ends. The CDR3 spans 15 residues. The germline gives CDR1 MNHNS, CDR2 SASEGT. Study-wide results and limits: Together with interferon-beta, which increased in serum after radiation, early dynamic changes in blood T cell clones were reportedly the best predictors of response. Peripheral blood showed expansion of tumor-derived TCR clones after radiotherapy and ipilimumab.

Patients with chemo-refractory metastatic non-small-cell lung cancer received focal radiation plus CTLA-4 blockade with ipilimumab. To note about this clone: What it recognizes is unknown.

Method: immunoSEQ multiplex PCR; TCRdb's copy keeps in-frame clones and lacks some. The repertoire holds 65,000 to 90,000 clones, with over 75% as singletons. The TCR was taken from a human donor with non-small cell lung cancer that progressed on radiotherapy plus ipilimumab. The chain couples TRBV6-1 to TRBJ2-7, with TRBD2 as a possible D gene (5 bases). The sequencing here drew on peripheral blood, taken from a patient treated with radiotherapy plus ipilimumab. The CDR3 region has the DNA TGTGCCAGCAGTGAACGGATAGTCCGGGACTACGAGCAGTACTTC. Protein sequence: CASSERIVRDYEQYF.